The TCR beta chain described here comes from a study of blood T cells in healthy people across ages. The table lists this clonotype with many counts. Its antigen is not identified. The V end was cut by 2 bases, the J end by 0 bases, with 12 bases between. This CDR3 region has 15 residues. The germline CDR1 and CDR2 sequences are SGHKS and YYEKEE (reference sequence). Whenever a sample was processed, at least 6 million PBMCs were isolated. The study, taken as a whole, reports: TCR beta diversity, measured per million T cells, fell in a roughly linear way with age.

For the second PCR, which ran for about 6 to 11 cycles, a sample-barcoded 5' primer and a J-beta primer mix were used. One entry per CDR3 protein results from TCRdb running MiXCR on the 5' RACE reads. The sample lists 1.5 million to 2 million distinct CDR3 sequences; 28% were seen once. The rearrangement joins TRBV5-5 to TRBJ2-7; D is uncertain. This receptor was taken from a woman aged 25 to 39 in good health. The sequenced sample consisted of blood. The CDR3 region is CASSFKWSSSYEQYF. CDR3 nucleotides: TGTGCCAGCAGCTTTAAGTGGTCAAGCTCCTACGAGCAGTACTTC.